The 18 T cell receptor beta chains below were found in one sample sequenced in a study of T cell responses to AZD1222 COVID-19 vaccine (dated by TCRdb to about 2021). The time point label, as the study defines it: baseline before first vaccination. The library was built by means of the immunoSEQ multiplex PCR assay. The table was pulled from immuneACCESS by TCRdb, which kept in-frame rearrangements only. Such tables lose some clones; where checked, under half of the loss comes from unresolved V genes, and the rest has no known cause. The table for this sample lists fewer than 150,000 clones; nearly 90% of them were counted only once. The ten largest account for around 4.5% of the sample. This material consisted of peripheral blood, taken on day 0 of AZD1222 vaccination. These receptors originate from an adult in good health.

The CDR3 nucleotides are TGTGCCAGCAGTGTTCAGGGCACCGGGGAGCTGTTTTTT. Protein: CASSVQGTGELFF. The V call is TRBV2, the J call TRBJ2-2; the D gene is possibly TRBD1 (5 bases). CDR1 and CDR2 (germline): SNHLY, FYNNEI. This CDR3 comprises 13 residues. With 4 bases removed from V and 4 bases from J, the gap between germline ends came to 7 bases.

This clone was recorded a few times. This sequence joins TRBV10-2 and TRBJ1-2; 8 nucleotides line up with TRBD1. Germline trimming cut 8 bases from V and 4 bases from J; bases unmatched to any gene: 9. CDR3 length: 14 amino acids. CDR1 is WSHSY and CDR2 is SAAADI in the germline V gene. In DNA, the CDR3 is TGCGCCAGCGGATGGACAGGGACTGTCTATGGCTACACCTTC. It yields the protein CASGWTGTVYGYTF.

The chain has TRBV29-1 and TRBJ1-1, with 12 bases aligning to TRBD1. V dropped 2 bases and J dropped 1; count of bases not matched to a gene: 5. Germline CDR1 reads SQVTM; CDR2 reads ANQGSEA. This CDR3 is built from 16 residues. The CDR3 spells CSVEPGTGGWNTEAFF. CDR3 DNA sequence: TGCAGCGTTGAACCCGGGACAGGGGGCTGGAACACTGAAGCTTTCTTT. Filled out from reference TRBV29-1 and TRBJ1-1, the complete variable domain reads SAVISQKPSRDICQRGTSLTIQCQVDSQVTMMFWYRQQPGQSLTLIATANQGSEATYESGFVIDKFPISRPNLTFSTLTVSNMSPEDSSIYLCSVEPGTGGWNTEAFFGQGTRLTVV.

CDR3 loop: CASSLLGRDIQYF. The DNA for the CDR3 is TGTGCCAGCAGTTTACTCGGGCGGGACATTCAGTACTTC. This chain uses TRBV28 with TRBJ2-4; possibly TRBD2 for D (5 bases). The CDR3 loop spans 13 amino acids. V gave up 2 bases and J gave up 8 bases, with 10 bases separating them. CDR1 and CDR2 (germline): MDHEN, SYDVKM.

The chain has TRBV5-1 and TRBJ2-1, with TRBD2 as a possible D gene (6 bases). CDR1 and CDR2 from the germline V gene are SGHRS and YFSETQ. CDR3 length: 13 residues. The germline V and J ends were trimmed by 0 bases and 8 bases, with 9 bases remaining between them. The CDR3 DNA reads as TGCGCCAGCAGCTTGGGTACGGGGGATGAGCAGTTCTTC. Amino acids: CASSLGTGDEQFF.

The chain links TRBV11-1 to TRBJ1-2; D unclear. Germline lookup yields CDR1 SGHAT and CDR2 FQDESV (reference sequence). This CDR3 region has 16 residues. V was trimmed by 4 bases and J by 3 bases, leaving 18 bases between them. CDR3 in amino acids: CASSSPRGGDDYGYTF. The DNA of the CDR3 is TGTGCCAGCAGCTCGCCCCGGGGTGGCGATGACTATGGCTACACCTTC.

CDR3 nucleotide sequence: TGTGCCAGCAGCGCGATGACTAGCGGGGGGGCCGATGAGCAGTTCTTC. Its protein product is CASSAMTSGGADEQFF. This chain joins TRBV9 and TRBJ2-1; 14 bases are shared with TRBD2. The trim removed 3 bases at V and 8 bases at J, leaving 7 bases unmatched. Germline CDR1 reads SGDLS; CDR2 reads YYNGEE. The length of the CDR3 is 16 residues.

The chain couples TRBV7-8 to TRBJ1-5; a possible D gene is TRBD1 (5 bases). V gave up 5 bases and J gave up 2 bases, with 13 bases separating them. CDR1 is SGHVS and CDR2 is FQNEAQ in the germline V gene. The CDR3 length is 15 residues. The CDR3 nucleotides read TGTGCCAGCAGCGAGGCCCCGGGGGGCAATCAGCCCCAGCATTTT. Its translation is CASSEAPGGNQPQHF. The full variable domain, in which reference TRBV7-8 and TRBJ1-5 provide the parts outside the CDR3, is GAGVSQSPRYKVAKRGQDVALRCDPISGHVSLFWYQQALGQGPEFLTYFQNEAQLDKSGLPSDRFFAERPEGSVSTLKIQRTQQEDSAVYLCASSEAPGGNQPQHFGDGTRLSIL.

The gene calls are TRBV5-1 and TRBJ2-2, with D unresolved. The germline V gene has CDR1 SGHRS and CDR2 YFSETQ. This CDR3 spans 12 amino acids. Trimming stripped 2 bases from V and 2 bases from J, with 1 base between. The CDR3 DNA is TGCGCCAGCAGCTTCAACACCGGGGAGCTGTTTTTT. Protein product: CASSFNTGELFF.

J is TRBJ2-7 and V is TRBV7-2; 7 bases line up with TRBD2. The CDR3 is 18 amino acids. The ends lost 5 bases at V and 4 bases at J; junction bases unmatched: 20. Per the germline V gene, CDR1 is SGHTA and CDR2 is FQGNSA. The chain's CDR3 is CASSLGLVGGVPDYEQYF. As DNA, the CDR3 is TGTGCCAGCAGCCTGGGGCTGGTGGGAGGGGTCCCCGATTACGAGCAGTACTTC.

The chain is built from TRBV6-5 and TRBJ2-1; 7 bases match TRBD2. V lost 8 bases, J lost 8 bases, and 12 bases stayed unmatched. In germline, CDR1 is MNHEY, CDR2 SVGAGI. This CDR3 comprises 14 residues. CDR3 nucleotides: TGTGCCAGCGGACGGGACTACGGGGACGATGAGCAGTTCTTC. Protein product: CASGRDYGDDEQFF.

In its sample, this clone was seen a few times. CDR3 residues: CASSGGRMLAGGPQETQYF. In nucleotides, the CDR3 is TGTGCCAGCAGCGGTGGCCGGATGCTAGCGGGAGGGCCCCAGGAGACCCAGTACTTC. The rearrangement links TRBV5-4 to TRBJ2-5; 12 bases agree with TRBD2. The CDR3 consists of 19 residues. Germline V gene lookup returns CDR1 SGHNT and CDR2 YYREEE (reference sequence). Germline trimming cut 4 bases from V and 5 bases from J; bases unmatched to any gene: 18.

The sample holds one count of this clone. The rearrangement uses TRBV24-1 and TRBJ2-1; 15 nucleotides match TRBD2. The germline V gene has CDR1 KGHDR and CDR2 SFDVKD. The CDR3 runs to 17 residues. Trimming took 4 bases from V and 6 from J; bases not matched to a gene: 6. CDR3 amino acids: CATSDRTSGGARNEQFF. The CDR3 DNA follows: TGTGCCACCAGTGACAGGACTAGCGGGGGGGCCCGCAATGAGCAGTTCTTC.

The J gene is TRBJ2-2, the V gene TRBV7-2, with 11 positions matching TRBD2. The CDR3 is 15 residues long. With V trimmed by 5 bases and J by 4 bases, 3 bases remained unmatched. Germline V gene lookup returns CDR1 SGHTA and CDR2 FQGNSA. The CDR3 DNA reads as TGTGCCAGCAGCCCGACTAGCGGGATCACCGGGGAGCTGTTTTTT. This translates into CASSPTSGITGELFF.

The chain carries TRBV10-3 and TRBJ2-5, with TRBD2 matching 12 bases. The germline CDR1 and CDR2 sequences are ENHRY and SYGVKD. V shed 4 bases and J 1 base; nucleotides not matched to a gene: 7. This CDR3 spans 17 amino acids. The CDR3 loop is CAISGRTSGKTQETQYF. CDR3 in DNA: TGTGCCATCAGTGGCAGGACTAGCGGGAAAACCCAAGAGACCCAGTACTTC.

The chain combines TRBV25-1 with TRBJ1-2; TRBD1 agrees at 9 bases. The length of the CDR3 is 15 residues. Germline CDR1 and CDR2: MGHDK and SYGVNS. Unmatched junction bases numbered 4, after V lost 3 bases and J lost 2 bases. The CDR3 DNA sequence: TGTGCCAGCAGTGAGCCCGGACAGGGGAACTATGGCTACACCTTC. This sequence encodes CASSEPGQGNYGYTF.

This chain joins TRBV5-1 and TRBJ1-4; TRBD1 aligns across 12 bases. Germline lookup yields CDR1 SGHRS and CDR2 YFSETQ. The CDR3 covers 15 residues. The trim removed 3 bases at V and 13 bases at J, leaving 10 bases unmatched. The CDR3 DNA reads TGCGCCAGCAGCTCCGGGACAGGGGGCGATTACCGACTGTTTTTT. It codes for CASSSGTGGDYRLFF.

The chain joins TRBV2 to TRBJ1-3; D is ambiguous. Deletions cut 3 bases from V and 0 bases from J, with 12 bases between. CDR1 is SNHLY, CDR2 FYNNEI, per germline. The CDR3 has 16 amino acids. The CDR3 nucleotides read TGTGCCAGCAGTGAGTTCGGCCGGAGCTCTGGAAACACCATATATTTT. It translates to CASSEFGRSSGNTIYF.